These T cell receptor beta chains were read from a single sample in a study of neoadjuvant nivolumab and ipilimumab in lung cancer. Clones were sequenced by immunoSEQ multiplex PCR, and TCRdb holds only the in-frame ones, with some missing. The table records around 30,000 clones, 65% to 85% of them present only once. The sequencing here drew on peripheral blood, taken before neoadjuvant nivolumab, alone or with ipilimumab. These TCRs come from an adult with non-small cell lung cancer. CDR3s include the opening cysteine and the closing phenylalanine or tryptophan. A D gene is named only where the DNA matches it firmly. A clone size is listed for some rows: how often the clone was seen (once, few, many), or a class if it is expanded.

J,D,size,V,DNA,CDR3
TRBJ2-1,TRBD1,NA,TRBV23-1,TGCGCCAGCAGTCAATTACCGGGACAGGTATACAATGAGCAGTTCTTC,CASSQLPGQVYNEQFF
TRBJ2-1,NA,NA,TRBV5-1,TGCGCCAGCAGCTGGGGGGCTAGCTCCTACAATGAGCAGTTCTTC,CASSWGASSYNEQFF
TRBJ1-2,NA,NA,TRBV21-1,TGTGCCAGCAGCACTCACCTATGGGACAGCTCTAACTATGGCTACACCTTC,CASSTHLWDSSNYGYTF
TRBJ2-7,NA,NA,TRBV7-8,TGTGCCAGCAGCATCAGGGGTTCCGAGCAGTACTTC,CASSIRGSEQYF
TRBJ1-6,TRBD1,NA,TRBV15,TGTGCCACCAGCAGAGTACCCCGGTTGAGGACAGGGGGTTCACCCCTCCACTTT,CATSRVPRLRTGGSPLHF
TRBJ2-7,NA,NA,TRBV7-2,TGTGCCAGCAGCTTAGGTGGGACTGTCTCCTACGAGCAGTACTTC,CASSLGGTVSYEQYF
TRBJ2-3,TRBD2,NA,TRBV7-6,TGTGCCAGCAGCCGGGGGCTAGCGGGGGGTACAGATACGCAGTATTTT,CASSRGLAGGTDTQYF
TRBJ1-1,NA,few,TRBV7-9,TGTGCCAGCAGCTTAACGGGGGCAACGGAAGACACTGAAGCTTTCTTT,CASSLTGATEDTEAFF
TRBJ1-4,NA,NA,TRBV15,TGTGCCACCAGCAGGGGGGGACCTAATGAAAAACTGTTTTTT,CATSRGGPNEKLFF
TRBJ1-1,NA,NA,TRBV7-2,TGTGCCAGCAGCTTCGGACCCTACTTGGGGGACACTGAAGCTTTCTTT,CASSFGPYLGDTEAFF
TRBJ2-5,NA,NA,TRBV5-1,TGCGCCAGGGTCCTAGGGAGGGAGACCCAGTACTTC,CARVLGRETQYF
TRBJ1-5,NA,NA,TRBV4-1,TGCGCCAGCAGCCACGGAGGGGCACTTGGCGGAAATCAGCCCCAGCATTTT,CASSHGGALGGNQPQHF
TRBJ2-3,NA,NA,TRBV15,TGTGCCACCAGCCTAGGATACGGGGTGGCAGATACGCAGTATTTT,CATSLGYGVADTQYF
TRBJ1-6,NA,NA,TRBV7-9,TGTGCCAGCAGCGCTTCTTCCCAGAGCTCCCTCCACTTT,CASSASSQSSLHF
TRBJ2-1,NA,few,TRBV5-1,TGCGCCAGCAGCTTTAAAAGAGGGGGGGGTGAGCAGTTCTTC,CASSFKRGGGEQFF
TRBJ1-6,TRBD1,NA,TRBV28,TGTGCCAGCAGGGGGCTAGGGACAGCCTTCTATAATTCACCCCTCCACTTT,CASRGLGTAFYNSPLHF
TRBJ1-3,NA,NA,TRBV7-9,TGTGCCAGCAGCTTGCTAGGGGACACCATATATTTT,CASSLLGDTIYF
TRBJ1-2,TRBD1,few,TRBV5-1,TGCGCCAGCAGCGATACAGGGGACTATGGCTACACCTTC,CASSDTGDYGYTF
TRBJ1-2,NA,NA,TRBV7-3,TGTGCCAGCAGCTGGGGATTACTTAACTTTAGGTATGGCTACACCTTC,CASSWGLLNFRYGYTF
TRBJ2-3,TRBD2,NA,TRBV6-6,TGTGCCAGCAGTTACGCGGGAGGTCCAGATACGCAGTATTTT,CASSYAGGPDTQYF
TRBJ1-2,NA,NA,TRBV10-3,TGTGCCATCAGTGAGGGACAGCGACCGAACTATGGCTACACCTTC,CAISEGQRPNYGYTF
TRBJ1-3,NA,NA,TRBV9,TGTGCCAGCAGCGTAACGGGATCTGGAAACACCATATATTTT,CASSVTGSGNTIYF
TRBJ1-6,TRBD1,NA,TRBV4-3,TGCGCCAGCAGCCAAGATGCGACAGGGGGCAGTTCACCCCTCCACTTT,CASSQDATGGSSPLHF
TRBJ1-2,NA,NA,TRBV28,TGTGCCAGCACCCTGGGGAGGGGATATGGCTACACCTTC,CASTLGRGYGYTF
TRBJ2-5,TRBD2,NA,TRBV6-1,TGTGCCAGCAGTGGACTAGCGGTTACAGCAGAGACCCAGTACTTC,CASSGLAVTAETQYF
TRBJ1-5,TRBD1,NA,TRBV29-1,TGCAGCGTGGGACAGGGGCGCAATCAGCCCCAGCATTTT,CSVGQGRNQPQHF
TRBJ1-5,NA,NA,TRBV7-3,TGTGCCAGCTCCGGAGGGGGTATAACAGGTCAGCCCCAGCATTTT,CASSGGGITGQPQHF